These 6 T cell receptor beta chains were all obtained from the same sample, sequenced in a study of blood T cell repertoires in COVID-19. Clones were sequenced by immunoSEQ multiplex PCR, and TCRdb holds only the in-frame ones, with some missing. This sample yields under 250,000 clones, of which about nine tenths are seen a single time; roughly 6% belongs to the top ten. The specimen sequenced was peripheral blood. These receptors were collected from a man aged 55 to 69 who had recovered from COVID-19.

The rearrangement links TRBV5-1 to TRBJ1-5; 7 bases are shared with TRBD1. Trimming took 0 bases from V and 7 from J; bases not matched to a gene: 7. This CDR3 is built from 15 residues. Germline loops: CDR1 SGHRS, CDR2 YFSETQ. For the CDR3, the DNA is TGCGCCAGCAGCTTGGAAGGGGACAGTAGACAGCCCCAGCATTTT. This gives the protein CASSLEGDSRQPQHF.

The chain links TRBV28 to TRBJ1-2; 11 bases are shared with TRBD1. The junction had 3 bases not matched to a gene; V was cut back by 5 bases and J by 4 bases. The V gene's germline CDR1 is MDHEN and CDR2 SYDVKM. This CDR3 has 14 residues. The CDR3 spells CASSRTGGGYGYTF. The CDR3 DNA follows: TGTGCCAGCAGTCGGACAGGGGGCGGCTATGGCTACACCTTC.

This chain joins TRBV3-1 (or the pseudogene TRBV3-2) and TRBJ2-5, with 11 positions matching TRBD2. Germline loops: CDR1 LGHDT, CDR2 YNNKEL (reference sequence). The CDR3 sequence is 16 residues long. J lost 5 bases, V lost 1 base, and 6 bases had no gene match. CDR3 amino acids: CASSQGSGGAGETQYF. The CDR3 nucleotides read TGTGCCAGCAGCCAAGGTAGCGGGGGGGCCGGGGAGACCCAGTACTTC.

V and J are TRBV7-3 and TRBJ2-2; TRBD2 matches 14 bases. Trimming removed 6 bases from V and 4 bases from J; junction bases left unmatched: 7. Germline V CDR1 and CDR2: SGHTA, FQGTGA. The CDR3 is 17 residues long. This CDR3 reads CASSSGLAGGLTGELFF. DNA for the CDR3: TGTGCCAGCAGTTCCGGACTAGCGGGAGGCCTCACCGGGGAGCTGTTTTTT.

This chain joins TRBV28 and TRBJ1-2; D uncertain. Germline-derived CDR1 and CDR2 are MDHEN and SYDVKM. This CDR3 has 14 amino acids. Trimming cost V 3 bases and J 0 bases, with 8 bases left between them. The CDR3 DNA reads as TGTGCCAGCAGTTTCCACGTAGCTAACTATGGCTACACCTTC. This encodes CASSFHVANYGYTF.

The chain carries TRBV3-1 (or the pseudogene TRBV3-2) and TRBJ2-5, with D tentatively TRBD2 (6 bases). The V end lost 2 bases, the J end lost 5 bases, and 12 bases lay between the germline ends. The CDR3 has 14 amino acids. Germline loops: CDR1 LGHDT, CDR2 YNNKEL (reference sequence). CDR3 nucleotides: TGTGCCAGCAGCCAACGACTAGTCGGTGAGACCCAGTACTTC. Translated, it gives CASSQRLVGETQYF.